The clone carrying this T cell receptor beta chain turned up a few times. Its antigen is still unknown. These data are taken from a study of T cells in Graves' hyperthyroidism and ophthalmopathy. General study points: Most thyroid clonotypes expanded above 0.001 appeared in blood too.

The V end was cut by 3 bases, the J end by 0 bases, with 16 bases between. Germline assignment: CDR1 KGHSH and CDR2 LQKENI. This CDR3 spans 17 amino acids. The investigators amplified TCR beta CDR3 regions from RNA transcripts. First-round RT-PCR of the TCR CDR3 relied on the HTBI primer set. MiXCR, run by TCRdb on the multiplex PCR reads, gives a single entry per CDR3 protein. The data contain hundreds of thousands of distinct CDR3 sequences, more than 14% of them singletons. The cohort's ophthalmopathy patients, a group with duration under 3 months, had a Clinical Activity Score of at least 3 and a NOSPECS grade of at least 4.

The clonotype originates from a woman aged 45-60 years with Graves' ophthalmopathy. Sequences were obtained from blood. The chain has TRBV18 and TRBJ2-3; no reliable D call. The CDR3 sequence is CASSPSVGLRSTDTQYF. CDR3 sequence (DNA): TGTGCCAGCTCACCTAGTGTTGGGCTAAGGAGCACAGATACGCAGTATTTT.